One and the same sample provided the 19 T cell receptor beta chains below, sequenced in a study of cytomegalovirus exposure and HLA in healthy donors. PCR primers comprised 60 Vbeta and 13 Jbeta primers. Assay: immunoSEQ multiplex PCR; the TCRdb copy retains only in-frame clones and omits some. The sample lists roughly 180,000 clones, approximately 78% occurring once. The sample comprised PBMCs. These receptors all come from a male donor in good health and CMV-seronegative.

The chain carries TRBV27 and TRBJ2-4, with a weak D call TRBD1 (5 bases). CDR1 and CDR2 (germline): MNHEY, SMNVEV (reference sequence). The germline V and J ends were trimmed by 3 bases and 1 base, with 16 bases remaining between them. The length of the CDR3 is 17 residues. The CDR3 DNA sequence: TGTGCCAGCAGTTTTGCAGGGCACTACTCCGCCAAAAACATTCAGTACTTC. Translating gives CASSFAGHYSAKNIQYF.

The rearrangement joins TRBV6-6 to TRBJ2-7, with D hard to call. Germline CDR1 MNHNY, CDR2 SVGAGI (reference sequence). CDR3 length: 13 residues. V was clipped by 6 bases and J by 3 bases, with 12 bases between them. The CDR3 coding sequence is TGTGCCAGCAGCCTAAAGAACCACTACGAGCAGTACTTC. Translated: CASSLKNHYEQYF.

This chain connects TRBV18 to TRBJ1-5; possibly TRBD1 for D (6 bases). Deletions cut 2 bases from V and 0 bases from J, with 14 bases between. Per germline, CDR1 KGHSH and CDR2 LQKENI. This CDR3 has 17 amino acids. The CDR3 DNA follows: TGTGCCAGCTCACCAACCGGGGGGCCCTATAGCAATCAGCCCCAGCATTTT. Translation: CASSPTGGPYSNQPQHF.

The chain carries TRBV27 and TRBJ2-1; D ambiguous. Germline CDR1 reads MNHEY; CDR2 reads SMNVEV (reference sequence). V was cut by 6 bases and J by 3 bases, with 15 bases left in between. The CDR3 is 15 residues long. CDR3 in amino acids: CASSLGRRVYNEQFF. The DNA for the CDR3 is TGTGCCAGCAGCCTTGGGCGAAGAGTCTACAATGAGCAGTTCTTC.

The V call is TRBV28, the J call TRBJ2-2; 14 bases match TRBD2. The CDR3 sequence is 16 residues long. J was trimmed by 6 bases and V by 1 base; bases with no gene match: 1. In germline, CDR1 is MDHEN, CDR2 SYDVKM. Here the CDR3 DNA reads TGTGCCAGCAGTTTATCGGGACTAGCGGGGGCCGGGGAGCTGTTTTTT. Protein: CASSLSGLAGAGELFF.

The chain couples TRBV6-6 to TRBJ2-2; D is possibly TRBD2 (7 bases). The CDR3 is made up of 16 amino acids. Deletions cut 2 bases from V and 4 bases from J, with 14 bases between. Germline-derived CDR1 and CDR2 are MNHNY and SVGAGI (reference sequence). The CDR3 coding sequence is TGTGCCAGCAGTTACGGGGGGGCGCGGGGCACCGGGGAGCTGTTTTTT. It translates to CASSYGGARGTGELFF.

CDR3 protein: CASSRVRETQYF. DNA for the CDR3: TGTGCCAGCAGCCGAGTACGTGAGACCCAGTACTTC. The chain uses TRBV14 and TRBJ2-5; D remains ambiguous. V was trimmed by 4 bases and J by 5 bases, leaving 8 bases between them. The CDR3 is made up of 12 amino acids. The germline gives CDR1 SGHDN, CDR2 FVKESK.

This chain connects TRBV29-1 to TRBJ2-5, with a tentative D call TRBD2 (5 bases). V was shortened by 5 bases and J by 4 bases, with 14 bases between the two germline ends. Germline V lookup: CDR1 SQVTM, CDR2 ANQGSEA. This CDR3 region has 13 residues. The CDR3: CSVRKGGSETQYF. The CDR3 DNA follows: TGCAGCGTTCGGAAAGGCGGGTCAGAGACCCAGTACTTC.

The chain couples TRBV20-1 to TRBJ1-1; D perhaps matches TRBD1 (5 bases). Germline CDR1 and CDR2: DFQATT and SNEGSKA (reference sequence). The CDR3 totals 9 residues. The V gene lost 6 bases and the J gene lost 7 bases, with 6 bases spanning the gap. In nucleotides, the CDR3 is TGCAGTGCAGACAGTGAAGCTTTCTTT. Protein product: CSADSEAFF.

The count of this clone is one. DNA for the CDR3: TGTGCCAGCAGTTCTCTAAGGGGTCGCCTCTACGAGCAGTACTTC. Translated, it gives CASSSLRGRLYEQYF. The V and J genes are TRBV6-5 and TRBJ2-7; TRBD1 is a possible D gene (5 bases). There are 15 residues in the CDR3. V was trimmed by 4 bases and J by 3 bases, leaving 16 bases between them. Germline assignment: CDR1 MNHEY and CDR2 SVGAGI.

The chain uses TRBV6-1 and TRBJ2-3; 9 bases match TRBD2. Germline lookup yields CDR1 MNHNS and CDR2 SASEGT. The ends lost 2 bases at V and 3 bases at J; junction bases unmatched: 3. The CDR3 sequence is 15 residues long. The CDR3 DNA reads TGTGCCAGCAGTGAATGGCGGGAGGGAACAGATACGCAGTATTTT. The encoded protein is CASSEWREGTDTQYF.

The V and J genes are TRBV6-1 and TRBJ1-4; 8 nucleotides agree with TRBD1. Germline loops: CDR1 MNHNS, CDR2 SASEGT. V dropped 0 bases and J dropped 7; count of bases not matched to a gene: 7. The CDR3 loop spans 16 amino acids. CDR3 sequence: CASSEALGQGGEKLFF. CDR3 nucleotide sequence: TGTGCCAGCAGTGAAGCGCTTGGACAGGGTGGTGAAAAACTGTTTTTT.

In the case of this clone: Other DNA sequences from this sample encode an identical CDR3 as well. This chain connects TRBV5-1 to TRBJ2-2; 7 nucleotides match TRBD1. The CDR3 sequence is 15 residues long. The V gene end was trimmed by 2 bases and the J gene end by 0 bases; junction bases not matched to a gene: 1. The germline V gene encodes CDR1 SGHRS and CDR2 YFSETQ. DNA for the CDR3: TGCGCCAGCAGCTTCGGGACAGCGAACACCGGGGAGCTGTTTTTT. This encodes CASSFGTANTGELFF.

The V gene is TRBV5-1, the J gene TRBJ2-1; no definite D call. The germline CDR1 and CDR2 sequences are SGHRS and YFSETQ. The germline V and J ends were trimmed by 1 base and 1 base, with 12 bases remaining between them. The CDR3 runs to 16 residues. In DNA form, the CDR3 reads TGCGCCAGCAGCTTGATAGGAGACGCGTCCTACAATGAGCAGTTCTTC. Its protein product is CASSLIGDASYNEQFF.

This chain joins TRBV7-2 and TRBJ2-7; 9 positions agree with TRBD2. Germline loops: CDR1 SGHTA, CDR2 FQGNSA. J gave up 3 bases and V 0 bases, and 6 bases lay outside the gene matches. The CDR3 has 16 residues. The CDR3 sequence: CASSLALSGRYYEQYF. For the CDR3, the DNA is TGTGCCAGCAGCTTAGCGCTTAGCGGGAGATACTACGAGCAGTACTTC.

The CDR3 loop reads CASSPDRGRGETQYF. The CDR3 DNA reads as TGTGCCAGTAGCCCGGACAGGGGAAGGGGAGAGACCCAGTACTTC. The genes are TRBV19 and TRBJ2-5; 9 nucleotides line up with TRBD1. This CDR3 region has 15 residues. Trimming removed 6 bases from V and 4 bases from J; junction bases left unmatched: 9. Germline V CDR1 and CDR2: LNHDA, SQIVND (reference sequence).

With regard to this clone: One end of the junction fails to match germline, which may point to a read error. The CDR3 reads CASSWTGKIGGYPF. In DNA form, the CDR3 reads TGTGCCAGCAGCTGGACAGGGAAAATCGGAGGCTACCCCTTC. This chain links TRBV7-9 with TRBJ1-2, with 8 bases lining up with TRBD1. The CDR3 totals 14 residues. Germline V gene sequence: CDR1 SEHNR, CDR2 FQNEAQ (reference sequence).

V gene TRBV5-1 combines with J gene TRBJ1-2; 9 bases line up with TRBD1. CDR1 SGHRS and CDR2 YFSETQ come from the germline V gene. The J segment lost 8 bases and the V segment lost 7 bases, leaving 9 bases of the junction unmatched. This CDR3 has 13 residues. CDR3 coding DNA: TGCGCCAGCTACACAGGGGGCGCGGAGGGCTACACCTTC. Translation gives CASYTGGAEGYTF.

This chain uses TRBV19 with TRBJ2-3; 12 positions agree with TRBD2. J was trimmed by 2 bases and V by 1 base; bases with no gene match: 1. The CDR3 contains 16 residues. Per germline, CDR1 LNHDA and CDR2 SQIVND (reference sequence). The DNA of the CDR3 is TGTGCCAGTAGTATAGGACTAGCGGGAGCCACAGATACGCAGTATTTT. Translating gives CASSIGLAGATDTQYF.